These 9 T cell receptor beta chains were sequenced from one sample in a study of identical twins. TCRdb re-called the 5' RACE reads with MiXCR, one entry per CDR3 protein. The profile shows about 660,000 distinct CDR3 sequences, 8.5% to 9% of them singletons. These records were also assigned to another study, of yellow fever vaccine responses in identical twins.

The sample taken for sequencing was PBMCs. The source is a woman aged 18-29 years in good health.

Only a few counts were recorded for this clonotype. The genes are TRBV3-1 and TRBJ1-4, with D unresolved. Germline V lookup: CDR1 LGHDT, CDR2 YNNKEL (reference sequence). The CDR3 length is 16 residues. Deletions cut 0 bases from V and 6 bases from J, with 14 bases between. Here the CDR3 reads CASSQEPSRSDEKLFF. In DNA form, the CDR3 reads TGTGCCAGCAGCCAAGAGCCCAGCCGATCGGATGAAAAACTGTTTTTT.

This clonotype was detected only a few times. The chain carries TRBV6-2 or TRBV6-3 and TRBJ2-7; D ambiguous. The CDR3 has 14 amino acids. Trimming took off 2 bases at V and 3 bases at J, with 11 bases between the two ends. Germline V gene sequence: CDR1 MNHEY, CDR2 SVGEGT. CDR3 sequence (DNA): TGTGCCAGCAGTTACGTTTACGGTAACTACGAGCAGTACTTC. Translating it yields CASSYVYGNYEQYF.

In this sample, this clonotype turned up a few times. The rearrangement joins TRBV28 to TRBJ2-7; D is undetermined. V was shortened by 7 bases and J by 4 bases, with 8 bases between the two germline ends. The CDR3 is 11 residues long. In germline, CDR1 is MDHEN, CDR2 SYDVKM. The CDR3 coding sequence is TGTGCCAGCAAGGCGGTTTACGAGCAGTACTTC. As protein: CASKAVYEQYF.

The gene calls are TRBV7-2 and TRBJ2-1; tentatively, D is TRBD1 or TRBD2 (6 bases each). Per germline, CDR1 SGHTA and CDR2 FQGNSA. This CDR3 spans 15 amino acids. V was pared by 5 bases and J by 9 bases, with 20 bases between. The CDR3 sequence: CASSPVVRGGGEQFF. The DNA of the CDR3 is TGTGCCAGCAGCCCAGTGGTCAGGGGAGGTGGTGAGCAGTTCTTC. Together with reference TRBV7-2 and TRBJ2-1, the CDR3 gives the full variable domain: GAGVSQSPSNKVTEKGKDVELRCDPISGHTALYWYRQSLGQGLEFLIYFQGNSAPDKSGLPSDRFSAERTGGSVSTLTIQRTQQEDSAVYLCASSPVVRGGGEQFFGPGTRLTVL.

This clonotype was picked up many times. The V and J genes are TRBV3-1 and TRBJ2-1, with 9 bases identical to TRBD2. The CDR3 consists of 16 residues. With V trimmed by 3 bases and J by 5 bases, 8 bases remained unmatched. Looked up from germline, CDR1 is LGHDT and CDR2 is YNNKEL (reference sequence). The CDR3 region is CASSQPAGGFNNEQFF. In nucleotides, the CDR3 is TGTGCCAGCAGCCAGCCAGCGGGGGGTTTCAACAATGAGCAGTTCTTC.

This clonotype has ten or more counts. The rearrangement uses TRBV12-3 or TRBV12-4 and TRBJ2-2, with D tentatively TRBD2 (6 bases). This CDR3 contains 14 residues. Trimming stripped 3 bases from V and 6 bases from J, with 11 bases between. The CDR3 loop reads CASSFGGKPGELFF. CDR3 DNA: TGTGCCAGCAGTTTTGGGGGGAAACCCGGGGAGCTGTTTTTT.

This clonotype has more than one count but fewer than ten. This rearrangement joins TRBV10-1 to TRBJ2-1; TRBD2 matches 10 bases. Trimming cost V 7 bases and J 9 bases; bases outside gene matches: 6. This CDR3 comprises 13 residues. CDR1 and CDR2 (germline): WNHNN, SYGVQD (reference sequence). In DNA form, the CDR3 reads TGCGCCAGCACCTCTAGCGGGAGTAGTGAGCAGTTCTTC. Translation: CASTSSGSSEQFF.

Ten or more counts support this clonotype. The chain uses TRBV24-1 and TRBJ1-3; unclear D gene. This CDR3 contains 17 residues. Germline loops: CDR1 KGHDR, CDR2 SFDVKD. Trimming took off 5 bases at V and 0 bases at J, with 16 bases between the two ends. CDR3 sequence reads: CATSVSGSEISGNTIYF. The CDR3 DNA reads TGTGCCACCAGTGTATCTGGATCGGAGATCTCTGGAAACACCATATATTTT.

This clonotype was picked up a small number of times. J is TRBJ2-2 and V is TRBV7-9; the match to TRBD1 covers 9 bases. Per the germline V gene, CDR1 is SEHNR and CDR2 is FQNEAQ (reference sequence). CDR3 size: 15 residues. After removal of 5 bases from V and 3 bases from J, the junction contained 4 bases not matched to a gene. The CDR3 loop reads CASSRDREDTGELFF. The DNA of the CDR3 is TGTGCCAGCAGCCGGGACAGGGAGGACACCGGGGAGCTGTTTTTT.